The T cell receptor (beta chain) under discussion was sequenced for a study of T cell responses to AZD1222 COVID-19 vaccine. The CDR3 runs 16 residues. V gave up 1 base and J gave up 1 base, with 13 bases separating them. Germline V gives CDR1 SEHNR, CDR2 FQNEAQ (reference sequence). TCRdb's copy holds only in-frame clones and misses some; the assay was immunoSEQ multiplex PCR. The sample includes roughly 160,000 clones, 94% of them seen just once. Study-level findings and limits: Only a handful of AZD1222 recipients tested seropositive at baseline. Sampled repertoires all dated from after the peak T cell response.

About this clone: No antigen is known for it.

This receptor was taken from an adult in good health. This material consisted of peripheral blood, taken on day 0 of AZD1222 vaccination. The rearrangement uses TRBV7-9 and TRBJ1-1; weak D call: TRBD1 (5 bases). This chain's CDR3 is CASSLGQPEGNTEAFF. In nucleotides, the CDR3 is TGTGCCAGCAGCTTAGGACAGCCGGAGGGGAACACTGAAGCTTTCTTT.